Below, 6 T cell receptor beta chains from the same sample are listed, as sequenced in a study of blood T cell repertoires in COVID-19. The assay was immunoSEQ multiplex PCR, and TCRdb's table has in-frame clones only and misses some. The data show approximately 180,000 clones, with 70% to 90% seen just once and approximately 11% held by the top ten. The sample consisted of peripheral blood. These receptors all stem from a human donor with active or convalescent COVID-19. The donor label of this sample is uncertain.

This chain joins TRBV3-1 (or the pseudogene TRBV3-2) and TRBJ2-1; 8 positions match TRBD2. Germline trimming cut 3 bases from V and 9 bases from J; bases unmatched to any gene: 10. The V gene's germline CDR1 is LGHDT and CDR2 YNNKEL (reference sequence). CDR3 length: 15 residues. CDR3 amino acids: CASSQAGTRVGEQFF. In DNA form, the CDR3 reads TGTGCCAGCAGCCAGGCCGGGACTAGGGTGGGTGAGCAGTTCTTC.

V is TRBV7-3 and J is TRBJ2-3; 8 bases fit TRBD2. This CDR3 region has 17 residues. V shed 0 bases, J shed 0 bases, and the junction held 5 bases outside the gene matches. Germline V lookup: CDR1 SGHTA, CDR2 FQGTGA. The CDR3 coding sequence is TGTGCCAGCAGCTTAACGTTGGGACTAGGGAGCACAGATACGCAGTATTTT. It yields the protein CASSLTLGLGSTDTQYF. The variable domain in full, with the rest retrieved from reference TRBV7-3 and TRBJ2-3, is GAGVSQTPSNKVTEKGKYVELRCDPISGHTALYWYRQSLGQGPEFLIYFQGTGAADDSGLPNDRFFAVRPEGSVSTLKIQRTERGDSAVYLCASSLTLGLGSTDTQYFGPGTRLTVL.

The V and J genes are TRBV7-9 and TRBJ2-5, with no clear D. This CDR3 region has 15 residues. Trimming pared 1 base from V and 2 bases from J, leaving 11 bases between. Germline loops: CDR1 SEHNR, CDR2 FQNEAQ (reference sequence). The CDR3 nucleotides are TGTGCCAGCAGCTTAGTGGTTGGGCCTCAAGAGACCCAGTACTTC. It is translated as CASSLVVGPQETQYF.

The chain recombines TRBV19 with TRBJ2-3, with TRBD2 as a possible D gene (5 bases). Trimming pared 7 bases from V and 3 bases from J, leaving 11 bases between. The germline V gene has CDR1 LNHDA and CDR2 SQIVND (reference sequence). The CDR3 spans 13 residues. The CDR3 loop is CASTLSGTDTQYF. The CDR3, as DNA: TGTGCCAGTACTCTCAGCGGTACAGATACGCAGTATTTT.

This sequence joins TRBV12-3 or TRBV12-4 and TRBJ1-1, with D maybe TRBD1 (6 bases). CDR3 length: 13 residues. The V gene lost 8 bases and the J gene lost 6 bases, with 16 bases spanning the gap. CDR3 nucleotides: TGTGCCAGCGGCGAAAGGGGGGGGTCTGAAGCTTTCTTT. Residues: CASGERGGSEAFF.

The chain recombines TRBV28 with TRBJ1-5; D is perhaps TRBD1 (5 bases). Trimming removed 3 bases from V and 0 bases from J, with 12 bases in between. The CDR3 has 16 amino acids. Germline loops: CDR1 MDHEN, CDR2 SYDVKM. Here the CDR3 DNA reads TGTGCCAGCAGTTTCCTCCGGGGGTATAGCAATCAGCCCCAGCATTTT. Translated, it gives CASSFLRGYSNQPQHF.